A single sample gave rise to the 18 T cell receptor beta chains below, sequenced in a study of CD8+CD57+ T cells in acquired aplastic anemia. Only patients with CD8+CD57+ cell expansion on flow cytometry were chosen for sequencing. Investigators profiled TCR beta VDJ and CDR3 from genomic DNA template. In TCRdb, the reads were re-called with MiXCR into one record per CDR3 protein. The sample lists about 180,000 distinct CDR3 sequences; roughly 63% were seen once. The specimen sequenced was sorted CD4+, CD8+, or CD8+CD57+ T cells (not recorded which) from PBMCs. These receptors were obtained from a human donor with aplastic anemia.

J is TRBJ2-3 and V is TRBV5-1; D remains unclear. This CDR3 has 13 residues. V dropped 0 bases and J dropped 2 bases, with 4 bases sitting between them. Germline V gene data show CDR1 as SGHRS and CDR2 as YFSETQ. In nucleotides, the CDR3 is TGCGCCAGCAGCTTGGACAACACAGATACGCAGTATTTT. It encodes CASSLDNTDTQYF.

This clonotype was seen more than once but under ten times. The genes are TRBV2 and TRBJ1-6; D is possibly TRBD1 (6 bases). Trimming cost V 6 bases and J 9 bases, with 12 bases left between them. CDR1 is SNHLY and CDR2 is FYNNEI in the germline V gene. CDR3 length equals 13 residues. Here the CDR3 reads CASSGTWGSPLHF. The CDR3 DNA sequence: TGTGCCAGCAGCGGGACATGGGGTTCACCCCTCCACTTT.

The rearrangement joins TRBV7-9 to TRBJ2-7; TRBD1 is a possible D gene (5 bases). Germline V gene sequence: CDR1 SEHNR, CDR2 FQNEAQ (reference sequence). The CDR3 has 12 amino acids. Trimming removed 4 bases at V and 5 bases at J, with 9 bases between. The CDR3 bases are TGTGCCAGCAGCTGGACACAAGACGAGCAGTACTTC. Translated, it gives CASSWTQDEQYF.

The rearrangement joins TRBV5-1 to TRBJ2-7; 10 bases align to TRBD2. Trimming took 1 base from V and 11 from J; bases not matched to a gene: 21. Germline loops: CDR1 SGHRS, CDR2 YFSETQ. The CDR3 has 18 amino acids. The CDR3 DNA reads as TGCGCCAGCAGCTTGCTGGCTAGCGGGAGTGATCCCCTAAGTAGAGAGTACTTC. Translation gives CASSLLASGSDPLSREYF.

This chain links TRBV19 with TRBJ1-1; D might be TRBD1 (6 bases). Trimming stripped 6 bases from V and 6 bases from J, with 11 bases between. Per germline, CDR1 LNHDA and CDR2 SQIVND (reference sequence). This CDR3 has 12 amino acids. The CDR3 DNA reads as TGTGCCAGTAGCACAGGGTCCCCTGAAGCTTTCTTT. This sequence encodes CASSTGSPEAFF.

This chain uses TRBV2 with TRBJ2-7; either TRBD1 or TRBD2 may supply D (6 bases each). Looked up from germline, CDR1 is SNHLY and CDR2 is FYNNEI. This CDR3 region has 14 residues. V gave up 6 bases and J gave up 6 bases, with 18 bases separating them. The CDR3 DNA sequence: TGTGCCAGCAGCTCCGGGACGGGGGCCGGCGAGCAGTACTTC. It codes for CASSSGTGAGEQYF. Full variable domain (missing parts from reference TRBV2 and TRBJ2-7): EPEVTQTPSHQVTQMGQEVILRCVPISNHLYFYWYRQILGQKVEFLVSFYNNEISEKSEIFDDQFSVERPDGSNFTLKIRSTKLEDSAMYFCASSSGTGAGEQYFGPGTRLTVT.

CDR3 DNA: TGTGCCAGCAGTGAGTCGGGACAGGGGGCCGGGACAGATACGCAGTATTTT. This encodes CASSESGQGAGTDTQYF. The chain has TRBV25-1 and TRBJ2-3, with TRBD1 matching over 12 bases. V shed 3 bases and J 3 bases; nucleotides not matched to a gene: 7. The CDR3 loop spans 17 amino acids. The germline V gene has CDR1 MGHDK and CDR2 SYGVNS.

Comment on this clonotype: Possible read error: a much larger clone is one base away. V gene TRBV5-4 combines with J gene TRBJ2-6; D is possibly TRBD2 (6 bases). The V gene's germline CDR1 is SGHNT and CDR2 YYREEE (reference sequence). There are 15 residues in the CDR3. CDR3 residues: CASSAGSPGVNVLTF. The CDR3 DNA reads TGTGCCAGCAGCGCGGGGTCCCCTGGGGTCAACGTCCTGACTTTC.

The sample holds a few counts of this clonotype. The gene calls are TRBV10-3 and TRBJ2-3; weak D call: TRBD1 (5 bases). Germline assignment: CDR1 ENHRY and CDR2 SYGVKD. Deletions cut 0 bases from V and 7 bases from J, with 8 bases between. CDR3 length: 13 amino acids. CDR3: CAISESTEHTQYF. The CDR3 region has the DNA TGTGCCATCAGTGAGTCGACAGAACATACGCAGTATTTT.

This clonotype was counted a single time. The chain recombines TRBV25-1 with TRBJ1-4; D uncertain. Germline V CDR1 and CDR2: MGHDK, SYGVNS. V lost 3 bases and J lost 2, with 13 bases in between. The CDR3 totals 16 residues. The chain's CDR3 is CASSDIRPLTNEKLFF. As DNA, the CDR3 is TGTGCCAGCAGTGATATCCGGCCACTGACTAATGAAAAACTGTTTTTT.

The genes are TRBV27 and TRBJ2-7, with D possibly TRBD1 on 7 matching bases. The CDR3 is 16 amino acids. The germline V gene has CDR1 MNHEY and CDR2 SMNVEV (reference sequence). The V end was cut by 4 bases, the J end by 2 bases, with 18 bases between. The CDR3 region is CASSYSTGDLTYEQYF. CDR3 sequence (DNA): TGTGCCAGCAGTTACTCAACAGGGGACTTAACCTACGAGCAGTACTTC.

On this clonotype: At one of its ends the junction is not consistent with the germline gene, which may arise from a read error. This chain links TRBV7-2 with TRBJ1-1; no reliable D call. CDR3 length equals 13 residues. CDR1 and CDR2 from the germline V gene are SGHTA and FQGNSA. Here the CDR3 reads CASSPGFRTEASF. CDR3 nucleotides: TGTGCCAGCAGCCCCGGCTTTCGAACTGAAGCTTCCTTT.

The chain is built from TRBV20-1 and TRBJ2-1; the D is unclear. Germline-derived CDR1 and CDR2 are DFQATT and SNEGSKA (reference sequence). There are 15 residues in the CDR3. V lost 0 bases and J lost 0, with 9 bases in between. The CDR3 nucleotides are TGCAGTGCTAGAGAGAGCGAGAGCTCCTACAATGAGCAGTTCTTC. This gives the protein CSARESESSYNEQFF.

The chain uses TRBV24-1 and TRBJ1-5, with 11 bases that match TRBD1. J gave up 2 bases and V 3 bases, and 5 bases lay outside the gene matches. The length of the CDR3 is 17 residues. CDR1 is KGHDR, CDR2 SFDVKD, per germline. DNA of the CDR3: TGTGCCACCAGTGATGCAGGGACAGGGGGACGCAATCAGCCCCAGCATTTT. This sequence encodes CATSDAGTGGRNQPQHF.

The chain joins TRBV7-9 to TRBJ1-1; D ambiguous. Germline V CDR1 and CDR2: SEHNR, FQNEAQ (reference sequence). Trimming removed 5 bases at V and 6 bases at J, with 13 bases between. The CDR3 runs 13 residues. DNA for the CDR3: TGTGCCAGCAGCCCTCTTGCCTTGGCTGAAGCTTTCTTT. This sequence encodes CASSPLALAEAFF.

This CDR3 reads CATSRDRGRVHEQFF. The CDR3 nucleotides are TGTGCCACCAGCAGAGATCGAGGGAGGGTTCATGAGCAGTTCTTC. V is TRBV15 and J is TRBJ2-1; 7 nucleotides line up with TRBD2. This CDR3 spans 15 amino acids. The ends lost 0 bases at V and 8 bases at J; junction bases unmatched: 7. Per germline, CDR1 LNHNV and CDR2 YYDKDF (reference sequence).

This clonotype showed up just a few times. The CDR3 loop is CASSSLLSGGDEQFF. CDR3 nucleotide sequence: TGCGCCAGCAGCTCTTTACTCTCAGGGGGGGATGAGCAGTTCTTC. The J gene is TRBJ2-1, the V gene TRBV5-1; D could derive from TRBD1 or TRBD2 (7 bases each). V lost 3 bases and J lost 8, with 18 bases in between. This CDR3 is 15 amino acids long. From germline, CDR1 is SGHRS and CDR2 YFSETQ.

V gene TRBV6-6 combines with J gene TRBJ2-7; D may be TRBD2 (6 bases). Per the germline V gene, CDR1 is MNHNY and CDR2 is SVGAGI (reference sequence). The length of the CDR3 is 15 residues. Trimming took off 2 bases at V and 1 base at J, with 12 bases between the two ends. CDR3 residues: CASSYGQGGSYEQYF. The DNA for the CDR3 is TGTGCCAGCAGTTACGGTCAGGGAGGTTCCTACGAGCAGTACTTC.